This T cell receptor (beta chain) is drawn from a study of OX40 agonist ivuxolimab in advanced cancers. Turning to the study itself: Hepatocellular carcinoma, melanoma, renal cell or head and neck cancer occurred in dose-escalation patients.

The study's findings and limits: Fewer expanded clones were found on average in CD4+ than in CD8+ T cells. Partial responders treated at 0.1-3.0 mg/kg exhibited clonal expansion among the lowest measured.

Clones were read by immunoSEQ multiplex PCR, and TCRdb kept only the in-frame ones, dropping some. The sample shows fewer than 70,000 clones, roughly 80% of them seen only once. This clone was seen only a few times. Its matching antigen is unknown. Researchers took blood at baseline, on cycle 4 day 1, and on cycle 7 day 1. Source: CD4+ or CD8+ T cells sorted from blood, taken in a trial of the OX40 agonist ivuxolimab. The clonotype was recovered from an adult with an advanced solid tumor such as melanoma, head and neck, liver or kidney cancer.

In DNA form, the CDR3 reads TGTGCCAGCAGAACCGGAGGACAGGTCTCGAGTGGCTACACCTTC. Translated: CASRTGGQVSSGYTF. The J gene is TRBJ1-2, the V gene TRBV27, with TRBD1 matching 7 bases. The CDR3 contains 15 residues. Germline V CDR1 and CDR2: MNHEY, SMNVEV (reference sequence). Unmatched junction bases numbered 14, after V lost 6 bases and J lost 7 bases.